The clone carrying this TCR beta chain came up once. The data belong to a study of T cell repertoires in ileal Crohn's disease. Study overall: Every patient was operated on for stricturing (roughly 61%) or penetrating (about 40%) complications.

Clones were sequenced by immunoSEQ multiplex PCR, and TCRdb holds only the in-frame ones, with some missing. The sample records about 7,900 clones, around 76% being singletons. V was cut by 4 bases and J by 0 bases, with 7 bases left in between. From germline, CDR1 is SGHNT and CDR2 YYREEE (reference sequence). This CDR3 has 13 residues. The TCR was taken from an adult with Crohn's disease. Sequencing was done on a sample of ileal tissue. The chain is built from TRBV5-4 and TRBJ1-1, with D possibly being TRBD1 (6 bases). Written as DNA, the CDR3 is TGTGCCAGCAGCAGACAGGTGAACACTGAAGCTTTCTTT. Its translation is CASSRQVNTEAFF. Full variable domain (missing parts from reference TRBV5-4 and TRBJ1-1): ETGVTQSPTHLIKTRGQQVTLRCSSQSGHNTVSWYQQALGQGPQFIFQYYREEENGRGNFPPRFSGLQFPNYSSELNVNALELDDSALYLCASSRQVNTEAFFGQGTRLTVV.